One and the same sample provided the 10 T cell receptor beta chains below, sequenced in a study of T cells after yellow fever vaccination (dated by TCRdb to about 2019). Libraries came from 5' RACE. Sequencing was carried out with an Illumina NovaSeq 6000. Through fastp at Q25 and MiXCR, TCRdb rebuilt clones from the public reads, retaining in-frame beta chains. Every CDR3 protein is listed once, alongside the most common genes and DNA of its rows. The sample table contains 300,000 to 350,000 distinct CDR3 sequences; only one count was recorded for approximately 4% of them. Jointly, the top ten make up less than 25% of the sample. What this sample's treatment or condition label stands for: live attenuated yellow fever vaccine strain. The source was PBMCs, collected 5 days after the yellow fever booster vaccination. Every receptor here comes from a man in his late teens or twenties who received the YFV17D yellow fever vaccine.

The chain joins TRBV7-6 to TRBJ1-6, with 8 positions matching TRBD1. The CDR3 contains 15 residues. V dropped 4 bases and J dropped 10; count of bases not matched to a gene: 9. Per the germline V gene, CDR1 is SGHVS and CDR2 is FNYEAQ. The CDR3 loop reads CASSYKTGEDSPLHF. For the CDR3, the DNA is TGTGCCAGCAGCTACAAGACAGGGGAGGACTCACCCCTCCACTTT.

The chain is built from TRBV6-1 and TRBJ2-7; D gene unclear. Per the germline V gene, CDR1 is MNHNS and CDR2 is SASEGT. The CDR3 extends over 13 amino acids. V gave up 2 bases and J gave up 0 bases, with 5 bases separating them. The CDR3 region is CASSEIGSYEQYV. CDR3 coding DNA: TGTGCCAGCAGTGAAATCGGCTCCTACGAGCAGTACGTC.

This clonotype was detected many times. The chain couples TRBV5-1 to TRBJ2-3; D ambiguous. In germline, CDR1 is SGHRS, CDR2 YFSETQ. The CDR3 is made up of 14 amino acids. Trimming removed 3 bases at V and 0 bases at J, with 8 bases between. CDR3 DNA: TGCGCCAGCAGCTCGCCGGACAGCACAGATACGCAGTATTTT. Protein product: CASSSPDSTDTQYF. Supplemented by reference TRBV5-1 and TRBJ2-3, the full variable domain reads KAGVTQTPRYLIKTRGQQVTLSCSPISGHRSVSWYQQTPGQGLQFLFEYFSETQRNKGNFPGRFSGRQFSNSRSEMNVSTLELGDSALYLCASSSPDSTDTQYFGPGTRLTVL.

This clonotype has only a few counts. V usage is TRBV20-1 and J usage is TRBJ1-4; 7 bases are a match to TRBD1. The CDR3 loop spans 12 amino acids. The V gene's germline CDR1 is DFQATT and CDR2 SNEGSKA (reference sequence). V lost 4 bases and J lost 10; bases outside the gene matches: 6. The CDR3 DNA sequence: TGCAGTGCTACAGACAGGGACGCAAAACTGTTTTTT. This codes for CSATDRDAKLFF.

This clonotype was picked up a small number of times. CDR3 bases: TGTGCCAGCAGCCCCCTGGGGGGTCTGACCTACGAGCAGTACTTC. This encodes CASSPLGGLTYEQYF. The V call is TRBV5-4, the J call TRBJ2-7, with D possibly TRBD2 on 6 matching bases. The CDR3 is made up of 15 amino acids. Trimming stripped 4 bases from V and 2 bases from J, with 16 bases between. CDR1 is SGHNT, CDR2 YYREEE, per germline (reference sequence).

This clonotype was detected ten times or more. The genes are TRBV7-2 and TRBJ1-1, with 9 bases lining up with TRBD1. Looked up from germline, CDR1 is SGHTA and CDR2 is FQGNSA. Unmatched junction bases numbered 8, after V lost 5 bases and J lost 4 bases. The CDR3 is 15 amino acids. CDR3 DNA: TGTGCCAGCAGCCAGGACAGGGGTGGGAGCACTGAAGCTTTCTTT. Encoded protein: CASSQDRGGSTEAFF.

This clonotype was counted at least ten times. V usage is TRBV6-5 and J usage is TRBJ1-1; D is unresolved. The CDR3 is made up of 14 amino acids. Trimming left V 2 bases short and J 1 base short, with 8 bases between. Per germline, CDR1 MNHEY and CDR2 SVGAGI. CDR3 sequence reads: CASSYMGRNTEAFF. The DNA for the CDR3 is TGTGCCAGCAGTTACATGGGCCGGAACACTGAAGCTTTCTTT.

The rearrangement joins TRBV7-3 to TRBJ2-1; 9 bases align to TRBD2. This CDR3 has 15 residues. CDR1 and CDR2 (germline): SGHTA, FQGTGA. With V trimmed by 3 bases and J by 4 bases, 4 bases remained unmatched. In DNA, the CDR3 is TGTGCCAGCAGCTTGCTAAGCGGGGGGTACAATGAGCAGTTCTTC. Its translation: CASSLLSGGYNEQFF.

This clonotype showed up just a few times. The genes are TRBV6-1 and TRBJ2-5, with D possibly TRBD1 on 6 matching bases. Germline CDR1 and CDR2: MNHNS and SASEGT. Trimming took off 4 bases at V and 1 base at J, with 13 bases between the two ends. The CDR3 consists of 15 residues. The CDR3 protein is CASSGGWTAQETQYF. As DNA, the CDR3 is TGTGCCAGCAGTGGAGGATGGACAGCCCAAGAGACCCAGTACTTC.

This chain uses TRBV29-1 with TRBJ1-1, with D uncertain. The CDR3 extends over 11 amino acids. The germline V gene has CDR1 SQVTM and CDR2 ANQGSEA. V was pared by 2 bases and J by 3 bases, with 4 bases between. The CDR3 DNA reads TGCAGCGTTGAATACCACACTGAAGCTTTCTTT. It specifies CSVEYHTEAFF.